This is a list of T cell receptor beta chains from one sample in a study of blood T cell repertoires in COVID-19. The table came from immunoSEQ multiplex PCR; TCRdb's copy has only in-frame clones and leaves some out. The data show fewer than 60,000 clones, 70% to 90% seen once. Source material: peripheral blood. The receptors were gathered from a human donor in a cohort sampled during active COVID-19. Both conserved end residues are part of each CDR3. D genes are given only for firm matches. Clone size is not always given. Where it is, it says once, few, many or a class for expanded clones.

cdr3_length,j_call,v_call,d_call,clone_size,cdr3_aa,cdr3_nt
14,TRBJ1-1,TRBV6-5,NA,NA,CASRNPGGSTEAFF,TGTGCCAGCAGAAACCCGGGGGGGAGCACTGAAGCTTTCTTT
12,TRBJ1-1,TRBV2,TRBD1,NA,CASSGTGWEAFF,TGTGCCAGCAGTGGGACAGGGTGGGAAGCTTTCTTT
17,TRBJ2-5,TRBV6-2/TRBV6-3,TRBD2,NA,CASSYSGQRGGRKTQYF,TGTGCCAGCAGTTACTCGGGACAGCGGGGGGGCAGAAAGACCCAGTACTTC
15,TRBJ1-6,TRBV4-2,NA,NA,CASSPGVNGNSPLHF,TGTGCCAGCAGCCCTGGCGTCAACGGGAATTCACCCCTCCACTTT
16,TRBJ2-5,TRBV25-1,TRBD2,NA,CASSEWGGGAQETQYF,TGTGCCAGCAGTGAATGGGGCGGGGGGGCCCAAGAGACCCAGTACTTC
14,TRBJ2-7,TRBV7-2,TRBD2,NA,CASSLTGTSGGQYF,TGTGCCAGCAGCTTAACAGGGACTAGCGGGGGGCAGTACTTC
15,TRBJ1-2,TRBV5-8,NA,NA,CASSLRSLRVYGYTF,TGTGCCAGCAGCTTGCGGTCTTTGAGGGTCTATGGCTACACCTTC
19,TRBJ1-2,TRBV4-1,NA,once,CASSHNARAGRTLIYGYTF,TGCGCCAGCAGCCATAATGCAAGGGCAGGGCGTACCCTGATCTATGGCTACACCTTC
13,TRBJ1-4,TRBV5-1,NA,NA,CASSLGQNEKLFF,TGCGCCAGCAGCTTGGGGCAGAATGAAAAACTGTTTTTT
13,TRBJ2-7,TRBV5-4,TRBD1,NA,CASSQGQGREQYF,TGTGCCAGCAGCCAGGGACAGGGGCGGGAGCAGTACTTC
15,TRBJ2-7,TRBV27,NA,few,CASSFSLVGNYEQYF,TGTGCCAGCAGTTTCTCACTAGTAGGAAACTACGAGCAGTACTTC
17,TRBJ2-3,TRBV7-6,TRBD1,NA,CASSLGSRGQVEDTQYF,TGTGCCAGCAGCTTAGGTTCTAGGGGACAGGTAGAAGATACGCAGTATTTT
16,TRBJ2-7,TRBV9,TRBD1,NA,CASSVSTGTGTYEQYF,TGTGCCAGCAGCGTAAGCACCGGGACAGGAACCTACGAGCAGTACTTC
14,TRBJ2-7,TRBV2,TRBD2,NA,CASRFGLAGYEQYF,TGTGCCAGCAGATTCGGACTAGCGGGTTACGAGCAGTACTTC
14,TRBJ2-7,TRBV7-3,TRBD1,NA,CASSLDRDGNEQYF,TGTGCCAGCAGCTTAGACAGGGATGGTAACGAGCAGTACTTC
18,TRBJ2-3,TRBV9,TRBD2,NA,CASSVRPAGMVSADTQYF,TGTGCCAGCAGCGTACGCCCAGCGGGGATGGTAAGCGCAGATACGCAGTATTTT
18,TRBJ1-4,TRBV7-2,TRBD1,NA,CASSSYPLGQGAWEKLFF,TGTGCCAGCAGCTCATACCCTCTTGGACAGGGGGCATGGGAAAAACTGTTTTTT
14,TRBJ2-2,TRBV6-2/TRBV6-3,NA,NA,CASSYTGQTGELFF,TGTGCCAGCAGTTACACAGGGCAGACCGGGGAGCTGTTTTTT
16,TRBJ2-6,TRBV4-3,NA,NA,CASSQDSGYGANVLTF,TGCGCCAGCAGCCAAGATTCGGGATATGGGGCCAACGTCCTGACTTTC
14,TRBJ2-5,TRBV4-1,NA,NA,CASSHRGVSETQYF,TGCGCCAGCAGCCACAGGGGGGTTTCGGAGACCCAGTACTTC